Presented here are 30 T cell receptor beta chains from one specimen sequenced in a study of response to subunit inactivated influenza vaccine. TCRdb re-called the RT-PCR reads through MiXCR, storing one row per CDR3 protein. Found here are 710,000 or so distinct CDR3 sequences, roughly 14% of them singletons; the top ten hold roughly 11%. Sequences were derived from PBMCs from blood, sampled approximately 12 days after vaccination. The receptors shown here come from a man between 50 and 59 years old who received an inactivated influenza vaccine.

This clonotype was seen more than once but under ten times. The chain couples TRBV30 to TRBJ2-3, with D possibly TRBD1 on 5 matching bases. Germline values: CDR1 GTSNPN, CDR2 SVGIG (reference sequence). CDR3 length: 14 amino acids. V dropped 0 bases and J dropped 2 bases, with 9 bases sitting between them. The CDR3 here is CAWSVSRVTDTQYF. As DNA, the CDR3 is TGTGCCTGGAGTGTAAGCAGGGTCACAGATACGCAGTATTTT.

This clonotype has more than one count but fewer than ten. The chain uses TRBV7-9 and TRBJ2-5; D might be TRBD1 (6 bases). Germline V gives CDR1 SEHNR, CDR2 FQNEAQ (reference sequence). The length of the CDR3 is 14 residues. V dropped 4 bases and J dropped 5 bases, with 14 bases sitting between them. Written as DNA, the CDR3 is TGTGCCAGCAGCTCCACAGGGTTAGGGGAGACCCAGTACTTC. This encodes CASSSTGLGETQYF.

V gene TRBV6-2 or TRBV6-3 combines with J gene TRBJ2-3; possible D gene TRBD2, 5 bases. This CDR3 is 15 amino acids long. The germline gives CDR1 MNHEY, CDR2 SVGEGT. The germline V and J ends were trimmed by 8 bases and 1 base, with 16 bases remaining between them. The CDR3 bases are TGTGCCAGCCGGACTCATGCGGTTCGCACAGATACGCAGTATTTT. Translation gives CASRTHAVRTDTQYF.

This chain joins TRBV7-8 and TRBJ2-5, with 8 bases matching TRBD2. Germline lookup yields CDR1 SGHVS and CDR2 FQNEAQ. The CDR3 is 14 residues long. V gave up 7 bases and J gave up 4 bases; unmatched junction bases: 8. CDR3 amino acids: CASTQRGKGETQYF. The DNA of the CDR3 is TGTGCCAGCACCCAGCGGGGGAAGGGAGAGACCCAGTACTTC.

The chain is built from TRBV7-9 and TRBJ2-2; 7 bases are shared with TRBD1. J gave up 0 bases and V 5 bases, and 6 bases lay outside the gene matches. The CDR3 contains 16 residues. Looked up from germline, CDR1 is SEHNR and CDR2 is FQNEAQ (reference sequence). The CDR3 sequence is CASSALQGPNTGELFF. CDR3 DNA sequence: TGTGCCAGCAGCGCGCTACAGGGGCCGAACACCGGGGAGCTGTTTTTT.

The chain joins TRBV20-1 to TRBJ1-3; D is unclear. V gave up 0 bases and J gave up 0 bases, with 12 bases separating them. From germline, CDR1 is DFQATT and CDR2 SNEGSKA (reference sequence). This CDR3 spans 16 amino acids. The CDR3, as DNA: TGCAGTGCTAGAGAGGGATCAGGAGGCTCTGGAAACACCATATATTTT. This translates into CSAREGSGGSGNTIYF.

Notes on this clonotype: The junction departs from germline at one end; a sequencing error may be responsible. The chain combines TRBV27 with TRBJ1-2; D call uncertain. Germline V gene data show CDR1 as MNHEY and CDR2 as SMNVEV (reference sequence). The CDR3 totals 15 residues. The CDR3: CASSFSWSSPHGCTF. As DNA, the CDR3 is TGTGCCAGCAGTTTTAGTTGGTCCTCTCCCCATGGCTGCACCTTC.

This clonotype was observed a handful of times. The chain uses TRBV6-5 and TRBJ1-2; 10 bases agree with TRBD1. The V gene's germline CDR1 is MNHEY and CDR2 SVGAGI. This CDR3 spans 15 amino acids. J lost 8 bases, V lost 2 bases, and 8 bases had no gene match. Written as DNA, the CDR3 is TGTGCCAGCAGTTACGATGACAGGGGGCTAAAGGGCTACACCTTC. Amino acid sequence: CASSYDDRGLKGYTF.

This chain's CDR3 is CASSLRVVADTDTQYF. In DNA form, the CDR3 reads TGTGCCAGCAGCTTAAGAGTTGTTGCTGACACAGATACGCAGTATTTT. This chain links TRBV7-2 with TRBJ2-3, with unresolved D. Germline-derived CDR1 and CDR2 are SGHTA and FQGNSA. The CDR3 is made up of 16 amino acids. The germline V and J ends were trimmed by 2 bases and 2 bases, with 14 bases remaining between them.

Only a few counts were recorded for this clonotype. The rearrangement joins TRBV24-1 to TRBJ2-1; 8 bases align to TRBD2. Per the germline V gene, CDR1 is KGHDR and CDR2 is SFDVKD. V gave up 3 bases and J gave up 5 bases; unmatched junction bases: 8. The CDR3 has 16 amino acids. The CDR3 DNA reads TGTGCCACCAGTGATCCCCGGGGGGGGGGAAACAATGAGCAGTTCTTC. Amino acids: CATSDPRGGGNNEQFF.

V usage is TRBV5-1 and J usage is TRBJ1-1, with a tentative D call TRBD1 (6 bases). Per the germline V gene, CDR1 is SGHRS and CDR2 is YFSETQ. V lost 1 base, J lost 5 bases, and 12 bases lay in between. The CDR3 totals 14 residues. The CDR3 coding sequence is TGCGCCAGCAGCTTGACAGGGCCGGAGACTGAAGCTTTCTTT. It specifies CASSLTGPETEAFF.

The gene calls are TRBV5-6 and TRBJ2-7; D is uncertain. The V end was cut by 0 bases, the J end by 3 bases, with 22 bases between. Germline CDR1 reads SGHDT; CDR2 reads YYEEEE. This CDR3 comprises 18 residues. Written as DNA, the CDR3 is TGTGCCAGCAGCTTGGGCCCACCATTTAAGTCAAATGGCTACGAGCAGTACTTC. It encodes CASSLGPPFKSNGYEQYF.

This clonotype was detected a few times. The chain has TRBV20-1 and TRBJ2-7, with D possibly TRBD2 on 6 matching bases. The V and J ends lost 1 base and 7 bases respectively, with 11 bases between them. The CDR3 sequence is 12 residues long. Germline lookup yields CDR1 DFQATT and CDR2 SNEGSKA (reference sequence). The CDR3 DNA is TGCAGTGCTAGAGCCCCCCGGGGGGAGCAGTACTTC. Amino acids: CSARAPRGEQYF.

The genes are TRBV12-3 or TRBV12-4 and TRBJ2-7; a possible D gene is TRBD2 (5 bases). The CDR3 covers 14 residues. V lost 5 bases and J 0 bases, leaving 11 bases between the germline ends. The CDR3 is CASSNGVGSYEQYF. In nucleotides, the CDR3 is TGTGCCAGCAGTAACGGGGTTGGCTCCTACGAGCAGTACTTC.

The chain recombines TRBV7-6 with TRBJ2-7; TRBD2 matches at 7 bases. V lost 2 bases and J lost 1; bases outside the gene matches: 2. Per germline, CDR1 SGHVS and CDR2 FNYEAQ. CDR3 length: 14 amino acids. The CDR3 region is CASSLFSGSYEQYF. Written as DNA, the CDR3 is TGTGCCAGCAGCTTATTTAGCGGGTCCTACGAGCAGTACTTC. The full variable domain, its missing parts supplied by reference TRBV7-6 and TRBJ2-7, is GAGVSQSPRYKVTKRGQDVALRCDPISGHVSLYWYRQALGQGPEFLTYFNYEAQQDKSGLPNDRFSAERPEGSISTLTIQRTEQRDSAMYRCASSLFSGSYEQYFGPGTRLTVT.

This clonotype was seen more than once but under ten times. The chain links TRBV20-1 to TRBJ1-5; no firm D call. Looked up from germline, CDR1 is DFQATT and CDR2 is SNEGSKA (reference sequence). The CDR3 has 10 amino acids. Trimming took off 5 bases at V and 11 bases at J, with 10 bases between the two ends. CDR3 sequence: CSASTGAQHF. CDR3 nucleotides: TGCAGTGCTTCCACCGGGGCCCAGCATTTT.

V usage is TRBV7-8 and J usage is TRBJ2-1; tentative D call: TRBD2 (5 bases). Germline CDR1 and CDR2: SGHVS and FQNEAQ. This CDR3 is 11 amino acids long. Trimming pared 5 bases from V and 10 bases from J, leaving 9 bases between. The CDR3 coding sequence is TGTGCCAGCAGCGGCGGGCAGGAGCAGTTCTTC. Translated: CASSGGQEQFF.

This clonotype showed up many times. This chain links TRBV10-3 with TRBJ1-5, with 7 bases matching TRBD1. The germline V gene has CDR1 ENHRY and CDR2 SYGVKD. This CDR3 region has 14 residues. The ends lost 3 bases at V and 2 bases at J; junction bases unmatched: 1. CDR3 DNA sequence: TGTGCCATCAGTGATGGGACAGGCAATCAGCCCCAGCATTTT. Translated, it gives CAISDGTGNQPQHF.

This clonotype has at least ten counts. The chain recombines TRBV12-3 or TRBV12-4 with TRBJ2-1; 10 nucleotides align to TRBD2. The CDR3 loop spans 17 amino acids. V dropped 3 bases and J dropped 0; count of bases not matched to a gene: 5. CDR3 coding DNA: TGTGCCAGCAGTTTCGCTAGCGGGGGCCTCTCCTACAATGAGCAGTTCTTC. Translated, it gives CASSFASGGLSYNEQFF.

This clonotype has just a few counts. The chain combines TRBV12-3 or TRBV12-4 with TRBJ2-1, with TRBD2 matching over 8 bases. V was clipped by 10 bases and J by 7 bases; unmatched bases: 9. The CDR3 is made up of 13 amino acids. The CDR3 here is CANTREGWNEQFF. The CDR3 bases are TGTGCCAACACCCGGGAGGGATGGAATGAGCAGTTCTTC.

This clonotype was detected ten times or more. The gene calls are TRBV6-1 and TRBJ1-2, with D maybe TRBD1 (5 bases). CDR1 MNHNS and CDR2 SASEGT come from the germline V gene. Deletions cut 7 bases from V and 8 bases from J, with 20 bases between. This CDR3 spans 14 amino acids. This CDR3 reads CASTSIQGPYGYTF. CDR3 nucleotide sequence: TGTGCCAGCACGTCCATTCAGGGTCCCTACGGCTACACCTTC.

The rearrangement joins TRBV5-6 to TRBJ1-1; D not resolved. Trimming shortened V by 1 base and J by 1 base, and 11 bases separated the two germline ends. Germline V CDR1 and CDR2: SGHDT, YYEEEE. The CDR3 runs to 15 residues. DNA for the CDR3: TGTGCCAGCAGCTTGTCTCCTCCGGAGAACACTGAAGCTTTCTTT. This encodes CASSLSPPENTEAFF.

This sequence joins TRBV4-1 and TRBJ1-1; a possible D gene is TRBD1 (6 bases). Germline lookup yields CDR1 MGHRA and CDR2 YSYEKL. This CDR3 is built from 14 residues. V lost 4 bases and J lost 1, with 10 bases in between. DNA of the CDR3: TGCGCCAGCAGCCGCCGGGACACGAACACTGAAGCTTTCTTT. It is translated as CASSRRDTNTEAFF.

This clonotype occurred a few times. V gene TRBV24-1 combines with J gene TRBJ2-4; D is undetermined. Trimming cost V 3 bases and J 0 bases, with 8 bases left between them. Germline CDR1 is KGHDR and CDR2 is SFDVKD. The CDR3 has 15 amino acids. CDR3 sequence (DNA): TGTGCCACCAGTGATCCCAGATTAGCCAAAAACATTCAGTACTTC. Amino acid sequence: CATSDPRLAKNIQYF.

In its sample, this clonotype was seen a few times. The rearrangement uses TRBV7-8 and TRBJ2-7, with D unclear. V shed 1 base and J shed 2 bases, with 12 bases lying between them. This CDR3 is built from 15 residues. Germline V gives CDR1 SGHVS, CDR2 FQNEAQ. The CDR3 DNA follows: TGTGCCAGCAGCTTAGACTTACCTGTTCCCTACGAGCAGTACTTC. Its translation is CASSLDLPVPYEQYF.

As to this clonotype: An end of the junction differs from the germline gene, which may be a read error. The V call is TRBV5-1, the J call TRBJ2-3; possibly TRBD2 for D (5 bases). Germline CDR1 and CDR2: SGHRS and YFSETQ. This CDR3 spans 11 amino acids. CDR3 nucleotide sequence: TGCGGCAGCCTGAGGAGGGATACGCAGTATTTT. Amino acids: CGSLRRDTQYF. Supplemented by reference TRBV5-1 and TRBJ2-3, the full variable domain reads KAGVTQTPRYLIKTRGQQVTLSCSPISGHRSVSWYQQTPGQGLQFLFEYFSETQRNKGNFPGRFSGRQFSNSRSEMNVSTLELGDSALYLCGSLRRDTQYFGPGTRLTVL.

A few counts support this clonotype. The chain uses TRBV6-1 and TRBJ2-7, with TRBD1 identical over 9 bases. The CDR3 is 15 residues long. V lost 5 bases and J lost 1; bases outside the gene matches: 6. The germline gives CDR1 MNHNS, CDR2 SASEGT. CDR3 amino acids: CASSKPGTGSYEQYF. The CDR3 nucleotides are TGTGCCAGCAGTAAGCCCGGGACAGGGTCCTACGAGCAGTACTTC.

The rearrangement links TRBV4-2 to TRBJ2-1; TRBD2 matches 10 bases. After removal of 4 bases from V and 4 bases from J, the junction contained 13 bases not matched to a gene. Germline-derived CDR1 and CDR2 are LGHNA and YNFKEQ. CDR3 size: 18 residues. CDR3 sequence (DNA): TGTGCCAGCAGCCCAACCACGTTACTAGCGGGAAGATACAATGAGCAGTTCTTC. It translates to CASSPTTLLAGRYNEQFF.

The rearrangement links TRBV4-3 to TRBJ1-6; possible D gene TRBD1, 5 bases. V shed 8 bases and J shed 9 bases, with 20 bases lying between them. CDR3 length equals 15 residues. Germline CDR1 reads LGHNA; CDR2 reads YSLEER. The CDR3 DNA reads as TGCGCCAGCTCCCGGGACCCAAACGTCCCTTCACCCCTCCACTTT. Its protein product is CASSRDPNVPSPLHF.

In its sample, this clonotype was seen a few times. This sequence joins TRBV20-1 and TRBJ1-2; D possibly corresponds to TRBD1 (6 bases). CDR1 is DFQATT and CDR2 is SNEGSKA in the germline V gene (reference sequence). V gave up 4 bases and J gave up 2 bases, with 8 bases separating them. The CDR3 has 12 residues. CDR3 sequence reads: CSAKTGNYGYTF. CDR3 nucleotides: TGCAGTGCTAAAACAGGGAACTATGGCTACACCTTC.